This T cell receptor (beta chain) was captured by sequencing in a study of cytomegalovirus exposure and HLA in healthy donors (dated by TCRdb to about 2017). Regarding the study in general: In an earlier analysis of around 540 of the donors, roughly 300 Gb of sequence data and 95 million to 130 million unique TCR beta sequences from about 179 million T cells were reported. Roughly 300 gigabases of sequencing data and around 80 million unique TCR sequences made up an early release that covered around 640 HLA-typed donors. Among the roughly 390 genotyped donors, approximately 76% belonged to the genetic ancestry cluster associated with self-reported Caucasian donors. The study was designed to test whether signatures of past pathogen exposure could be identified by cataloging public T cell receptors. Using immunosequencing, the study profiled T cell repertoires from 666 subjects and related those repertoires to cytomegalovirus serostatus. Along with the approximately 700-subject first cohort, a separate validation cohort of around 110 different subjects was used. To predict cytomegalovirus infection status, the study combined high-throughput TCR immunosequencing, statistical association of individual TCRs with disease status, and machine learning. A later analysis re-analyzed previously published TCR beta repertoires from roughly 630 donors and added high-resolution HLA genotyping to study TCR occurrence patterns. In the later analysis, no new phenotypic data were used to find candidate immune exposures; instead, reliance was placed on TCR beta sequences and their occurrence across donors. In an earlier analysis of several hundred of the donors, high-throughput TCR beta sequencing was used to judge whether each TCR beta V gene segment behaved as functional or pseudogenic. Donor age, sex, ethnicity and CMV serostatus were compiled together with the repertoire data. In a later genetic analysis, genome-wide SNP genotypes for about three fifths of the roughly 670 donors were used, and that subset was treated as a discovery cohort. All discovery cohort repertoires had been generated using a single sequencing platform. HLA typing covered class I and class II loci at four-digit resolution. The number of donors typed differed by locus, with about 629-630 for A, B, C, DRB1 and DQB1, 522 for DQA1, 600 to 610 for DPA1, and around 450 for DPB1. Because of strong linkage in the cohort, roughly 5 DR-DQ haplotypes were treated as single units for association and clustering. Among under 450 genotyped donors of the cohort, an average of roughly 240,000 unique TCR beta nucleotide sequences were sequenced per donor, approximately 20% of them non-productive.

V is pruned by 5 bases and J by 10 bases, leaving 9 bases of the junction without a gene match. The germline V gene encodes CDR1 GTSNPN and CDR2 SVGIG (reference sequence). From the cysteine up to the phenylalanine, the CDR3 has a length of 12 residues. Only the CDR3 part of the read is kept: 36 bases, read in frame from the first base. The protocol used for the library was the immunoSEQ multiplex PCR assay. The multiplex PCR relied on a mix of 60 forward primers for TCR Vbeta segments and 13 reverse primers for TCR Jbeta segments. The CDR3 region of rearranged TCR beta genes was amplified from genomic DNA by a multiplex PCR assay. Amplified TCR beta libraries were sequenced as 87-base-pair reads on the Illumina HiSeq System. In the authors' own workflow: Across the roughly 670 repertoires, a later analysis counted some 81 million unique TCR beta chains, some 11 million of which were shared by at least two donors. A nearest-neighbor algorithm error-corrected the raw reads and collapsed the reads into unique sequences, merging closely related sequences to remove PCR and sequencing errors. To assign V, D and J gene segments, CDR3 sequences were aligned to IMGT reference sequences. For a sequence to be retained, a match of at least six nucleotides to both a V gene segment and a J gene segment was required. A rearrangement counted as productive if the CDR3 had no stop codons and remained in frame with V and J, and every other rearrangement counted as non-productive. CDR3 was defined according to IMGT convention as the region running from the second conserved V-encoded cysteine to the conserved J-encoded phenylalanine. In an earlier analysis of 500 to 650 of the donors, sequences lacking an unambiguous match to a single V gene segment were excluded. An earlier analysis of a few hundred of the donors called V segments functional above 56.7% productive rearrangements and segregating when the between-donor standard deviation exceeded 5%. To diagnose cytomegalovirus status from the catalog of TCR beta chain sequences, a statistical classification framework was built. A later analysis assigned V and J genes by comparing TCR nucleotide sequences with IMGT/GENE-DB human TR gene sequences. The TCRdist pipeline was used in a later analysis to assign CDR3 sequences and most-parsimonious VDJ recombination scenarios. A later analysis defined each TCR beta chain by its CDR3 amino acid sequence plus V-gene family, and excluded reads lacking a unique V-gene family. As a way to deal with suspected cross-contamination and a sequencing artifact, a later analysis dropped 450 to 700 nucleotide sequences that were highly shared and had low generation probability. A later analysis calculated a clonal expansion index for each public chain from normalized within-repertoire ranks of inferred template counts. A later analysis computed generation probabilities with a VDJ recombination model fitted to out-of-frame rearrangements, and checked the results against IGoR. A later analysis scored TCR-TCR, TCR-HLA and TCR-CMV co-occurrence with hypergeometric tests, applying a repertoire-size bias correction to TCR pairs. A later analysis estimated false discovery rates by permuting HLA or CMV assignments 20 times. In a later analysis, co-occurring TCRs were grouped using DBSCAN, and TCRdist sequence similarity was added for clustering within HLA-allele-positive subsets. Repertoires with fewer than 30,000 or more than 120,000 public chains, plus five repertoires with anomalous nucleotide sharing, were excluded from co-occurrence clustering. This immuneACCESS table, as held by TCRdb, lists in-frame sequences with V and J called but not all clones. Of the missing ones, under half trace to an unresolved V gene in checked studies; the others have no known cause. V and J calls and clone size are given by that table; D and trimming were obtained from the DNA. The table for this sample lists some 150,000 clones. The top ten hold less than 0.95% of the sample.

Summary of the overall study and its limitations: The only immune exposure information available for the cohort was CMV serostatus. Compared with equally common non-associated chains, HLA-associated TCR beta chains in a later analysis were more clonally expanded and had lower generation probabilities. A later analysis found that most CMV-associated TCR beta chains appeared HLA-restricted, with HLA associations seemingly driven largely by CMV exposure. In a later genetic analysis, a missense DCLRE1C variant was associated with V-gene and J-gene trimming of TCR beta chains, and the association was replicated in an independent cohort. A few of the identified cytomegalovirus-associated TCR beta chains were confirmed in vitro to be specific for cytomegalovirus antigens. Because the 87-base-pair reads could not distinguish some IMGT-functional V segments, including TRBV6-2 and TRBV6-3, those segments were excluded. A further reported finding was that TCR beta sequences accurately predicted the HLA-A and HLA-B alleles for most subjects in the first cohort. It was suggested by the authors that the approach could potentially be generalized to other disease states and immunological phenotypes. In this cohort, only TCR beta chains were sequenced, and detectable features were limited by the absence of alpha or paired-chain data. When HLA alleles, especially DR and DQ, strongly co-occurred, attributing TCR associations to individual alleles was difficult. Around 16 rarely observed V segments, including chromosome 9 orphons, were excluded from the earlier analysis of about 600 of the donors because counts were too low. Because HLA typing was unavailable for some donors at each locus, only the typed subset was used in association tests. A later genetic analysis reported fewer N-insertions in productive TCRs among donors in an Asian-associated ancestry cluster than the roughly 640-donor mean. In an earlier analysis of some 550 of the donors, most TCR beta V segments were observed in productive rearrangements about 87% or about 30% of the time, broadly matching IMGT annotations. In a later analysis, 16,951 TCR beta sequences were associated with specific HLA alleles at a false discovery rate of 0.05. A group of highly shared sequence variants was considered likely to be a technical artifact of the sequencing pipeline. Roughly uniform sequencing depth across donors was assumed in presence/absence analyses, although this assumption may not hold. Cytomegalovirus status was reported to be diagnosed by the classifier with high specificity and sensitivity in both the original and validation cohorts. According to a later analysis, TCR association rates differed among HLA loci, with DRB1 alleles showing the most associated TCRs and HLA-C alleles showing the fewest. Across donors, most TCR sequences were observed very rarely, whereas some public TCRs were present in many individuals. Several of the top co-occurrence clusters appeared to be linked to parvovirus B19, influenza, CMV and Epstein-Barr virus, according to a later analysis. Linkage disequilibrium might explain the correlated functional status among segregating V segments, but an unknown experimental factor could not be excluded. The study gave a list of 150 to 200 TCR beta chains associated with cytomegalovirus.

Regarding this clone: There is no known antigen for this receptor.

The cohort was made up of 666 healthy bone marrow donors. All cohort members were sampled while nominally healthy, although unrecorded immune exposures were likely present. The donor was CMV seropositive and was included in the group of approximately 310 seropositive cohort members. Every donor gave a peripheral blood sample, and the peripheral blood mononuclear cells from that sample were used for TCR beta sequencing. Genomic DNA extraction from the blood cell samples was performed with the Qiagen DNeasy Blood Extraction Kit. The clonotype comes from a young woman in good health and CMV-seropositive. Sequencing used PBMCs. The chain is assembled from TRBV30 and TRBJ1-1; TRBD1 fits 8 bases in the junction. The DNA sequence is as follows: TGTGCCTGGGAGACAGGGGCCCTGTCAGCTTTCTTT. The resulting protein is CAWETGALSAFF.